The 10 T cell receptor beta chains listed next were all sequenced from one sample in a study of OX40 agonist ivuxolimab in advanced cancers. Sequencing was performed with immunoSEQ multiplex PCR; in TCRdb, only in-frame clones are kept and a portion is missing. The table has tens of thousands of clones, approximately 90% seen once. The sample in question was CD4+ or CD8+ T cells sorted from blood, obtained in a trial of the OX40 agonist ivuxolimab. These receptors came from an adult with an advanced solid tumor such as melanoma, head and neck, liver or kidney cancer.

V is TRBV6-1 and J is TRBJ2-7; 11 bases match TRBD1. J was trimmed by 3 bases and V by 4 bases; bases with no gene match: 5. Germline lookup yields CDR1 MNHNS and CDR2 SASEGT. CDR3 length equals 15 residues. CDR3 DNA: TGTGCCAGCAGTGCAAGGACAGGGGGCTTCTACGAGCAGTACTTC. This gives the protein CASSARTGGFYEQYF.

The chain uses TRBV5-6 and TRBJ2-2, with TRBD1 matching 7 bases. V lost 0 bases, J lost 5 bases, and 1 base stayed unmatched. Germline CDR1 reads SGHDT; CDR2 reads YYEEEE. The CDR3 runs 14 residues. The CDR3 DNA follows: TGTGCCAGCAGCTTGGCAGGGGGAACCGGGGAGCTGTTTTTT. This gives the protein CASSLAGGTGELFF.

CDR3 loop: CASSLGRNQPQHF. CDR3 DNA: TGTGCCAGCAGCTTAGGCAGGAATCAGCCCCAGCATTTT. V is TRBV7-2 and J is TRBJ1-5; D is uncertain. The CDR3 loop spans 13 amino acids. Deletions cut 1 base from V and 4 bases from J, with 5 bases between. In germline, CDR1 is SGHTA, CDR2 FQGNSA.

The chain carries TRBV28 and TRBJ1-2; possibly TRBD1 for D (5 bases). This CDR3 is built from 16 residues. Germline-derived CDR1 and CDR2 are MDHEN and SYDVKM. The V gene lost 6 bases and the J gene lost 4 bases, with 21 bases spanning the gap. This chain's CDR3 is CASSPTDMQGTYGYTF. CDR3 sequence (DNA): TGTGCCAGCAGCCCCACCGACATGCAGGGCACCTATGGCTACACCTTC.

DNA of the CDR3: TGTGCCAGCAGTTCCGCCGCAGGGGGCAATGAGCAGTTCTTC. Amino acid sequence: CASSSAAGGNEQFF. The chain links TRBV6-6 to TRBJ2-1, with TRBD1 matching 7 bases. Germline assignment: CDR1 MNHNY and CDR2 SVGAGI (reference sequence). The V gene end was trimmed by 4 bases and the J gene end by 6 bases; junction bases not matched to a gene: 6. There are 14 residues in the CDR3.

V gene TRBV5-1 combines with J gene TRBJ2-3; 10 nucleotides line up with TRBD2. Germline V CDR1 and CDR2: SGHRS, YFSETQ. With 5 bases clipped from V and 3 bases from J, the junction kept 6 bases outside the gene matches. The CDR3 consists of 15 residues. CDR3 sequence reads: CASSSLAGATDTQYF. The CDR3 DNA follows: TGCGCCAGCAGTTCTCTAGCGGGAGCTACAGATACGCAGTATTTT.

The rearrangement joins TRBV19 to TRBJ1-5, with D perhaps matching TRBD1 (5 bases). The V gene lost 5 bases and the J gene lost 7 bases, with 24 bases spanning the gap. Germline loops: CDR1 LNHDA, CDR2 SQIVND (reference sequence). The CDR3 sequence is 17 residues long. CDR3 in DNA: TGTGCCAGTAGTTTAGCAGGGATTGAGGTCTCGGGGCAGCCCCAGCATTTT. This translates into CASSLAGIEVSGQPQHF.

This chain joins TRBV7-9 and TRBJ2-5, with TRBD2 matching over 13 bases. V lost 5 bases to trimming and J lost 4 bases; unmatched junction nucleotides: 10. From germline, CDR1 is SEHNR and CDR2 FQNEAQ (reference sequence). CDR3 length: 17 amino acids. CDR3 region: CASSQVGTSGVRETQYF. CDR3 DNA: TGTGCCAGCAGCCAGGTCGGGACTAGCGGGGTTAGAGAGACCCAGTACTTC.

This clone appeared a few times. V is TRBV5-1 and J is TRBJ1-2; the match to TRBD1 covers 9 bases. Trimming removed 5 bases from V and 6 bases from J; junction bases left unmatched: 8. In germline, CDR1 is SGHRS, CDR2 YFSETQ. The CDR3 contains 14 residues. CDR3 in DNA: TGCGCCAGCAGACAGACAGGGGGAAACGATGGCTACACCTTC. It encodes CASRQTGGNDGYTF.

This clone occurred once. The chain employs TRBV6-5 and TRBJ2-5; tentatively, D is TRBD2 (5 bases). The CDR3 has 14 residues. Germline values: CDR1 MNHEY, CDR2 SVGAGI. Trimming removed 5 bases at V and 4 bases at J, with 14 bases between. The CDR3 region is CASSDGNRRETQYF. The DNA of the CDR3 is TGTGCCAGCAGTGACGGGAACCGTCGAGAGACCCAGTACTTC.